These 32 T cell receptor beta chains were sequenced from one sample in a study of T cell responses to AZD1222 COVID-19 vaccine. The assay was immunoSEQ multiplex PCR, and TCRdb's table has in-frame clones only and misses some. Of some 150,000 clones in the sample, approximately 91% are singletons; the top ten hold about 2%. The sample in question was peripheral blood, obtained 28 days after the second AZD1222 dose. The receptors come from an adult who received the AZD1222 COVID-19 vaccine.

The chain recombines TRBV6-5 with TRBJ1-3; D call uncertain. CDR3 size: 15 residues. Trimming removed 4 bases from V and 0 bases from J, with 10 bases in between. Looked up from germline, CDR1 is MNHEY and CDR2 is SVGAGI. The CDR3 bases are TGTGCCAGCAGTTTCGTGGGGAGCTCTGGAAACACCATATATTTT. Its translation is CASSFVGSSGNTIYF.

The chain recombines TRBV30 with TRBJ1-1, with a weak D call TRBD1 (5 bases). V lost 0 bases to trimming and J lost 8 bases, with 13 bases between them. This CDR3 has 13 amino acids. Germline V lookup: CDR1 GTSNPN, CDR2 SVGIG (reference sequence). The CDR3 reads CAWSVGAPEEAFF. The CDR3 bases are TGTGCCTGGAGTGTAGGGGCCCCCGAGGAAGCTTTCTTT.

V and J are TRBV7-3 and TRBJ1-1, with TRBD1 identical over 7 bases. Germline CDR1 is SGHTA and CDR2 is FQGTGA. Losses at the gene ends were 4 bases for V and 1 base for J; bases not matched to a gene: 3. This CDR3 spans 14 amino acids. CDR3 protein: CASSSRGRNTEAFF. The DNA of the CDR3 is TGTGCCAGCAGCTCCAGGGGGAGGAACACTGAAGCTTTCTTT.

The CDR3 bases are TGTGCCAGCAGCCTACCGGGAGGGTGGACAGATACGCAGTATTTT. Encoded protein: CASSLPGGWTDTQYF. V is TRBV7-2 and J is TRBJ2-3; 8 bases match TRBD2. V trimming: 5 bases; J trimming: 3 bases; junction bases outside the gene matches: 7. CDR1 SGHTA and CDR2 FQGNSA come from the germline V gene. The CDR3 sequence is 15 residues long.

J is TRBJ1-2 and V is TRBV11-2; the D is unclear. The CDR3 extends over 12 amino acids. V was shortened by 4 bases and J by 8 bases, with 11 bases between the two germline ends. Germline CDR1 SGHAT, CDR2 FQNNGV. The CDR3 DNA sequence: TGTGCCAGCAGCTCAGGACCTAGGGGCTACACCTTC. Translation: CASSSGPRGYTF.

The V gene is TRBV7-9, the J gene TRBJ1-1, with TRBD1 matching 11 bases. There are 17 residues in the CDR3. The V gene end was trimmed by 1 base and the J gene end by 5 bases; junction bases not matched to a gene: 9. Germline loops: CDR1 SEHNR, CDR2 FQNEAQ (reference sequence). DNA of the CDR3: TGTGCCAGCAGCTTAGACGGACAGGGGGCGAAAGGGACTGAAGCTTTCTTT. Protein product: CASSLDGQGAKGTEAFF.

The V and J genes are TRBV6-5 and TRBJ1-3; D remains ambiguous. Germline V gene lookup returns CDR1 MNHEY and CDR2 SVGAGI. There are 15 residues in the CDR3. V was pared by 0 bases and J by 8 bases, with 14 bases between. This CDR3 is CASSYSSQIGDTIYF. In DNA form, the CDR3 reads TGTGCCAGCAGTTACTCATCCCAAATAGGTGACACCATATATTTT.

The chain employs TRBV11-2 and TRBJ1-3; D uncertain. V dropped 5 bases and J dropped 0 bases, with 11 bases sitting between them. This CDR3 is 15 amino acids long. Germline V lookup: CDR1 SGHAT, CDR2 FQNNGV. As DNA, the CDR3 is TGTGCCAGCAGCCCGCGATGGGGCTCTGGAAACACCATATATTTT. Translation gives CASSPRWGSGNTIYF.

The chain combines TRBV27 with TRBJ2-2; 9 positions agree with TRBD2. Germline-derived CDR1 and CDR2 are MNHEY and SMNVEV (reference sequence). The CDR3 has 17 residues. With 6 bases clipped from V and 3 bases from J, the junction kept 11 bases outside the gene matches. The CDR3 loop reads CASRRTGLAIDTGELFF. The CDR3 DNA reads TGTGCCAGCAGGCGGACAGGACTAGCGATAGACACCGGGGAGCTGTTTTTT.

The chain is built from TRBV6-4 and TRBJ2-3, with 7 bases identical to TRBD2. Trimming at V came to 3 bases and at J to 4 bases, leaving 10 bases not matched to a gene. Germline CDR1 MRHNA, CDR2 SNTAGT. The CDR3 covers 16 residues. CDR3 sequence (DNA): TGTGCCAGCAGTGAAGCTGGCGGGAGTGGTGCAGATACGCAGTATTTT. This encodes CASSEAGGSGADTQYF.

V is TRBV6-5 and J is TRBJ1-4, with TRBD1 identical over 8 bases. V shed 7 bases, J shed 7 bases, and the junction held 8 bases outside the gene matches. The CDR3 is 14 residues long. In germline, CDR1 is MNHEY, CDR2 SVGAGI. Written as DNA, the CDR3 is TGTGCCAGCACCAGGACAGGGAACGGTGAAAAACTGTTTTTT. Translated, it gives CASTRTGNGEKLFF.

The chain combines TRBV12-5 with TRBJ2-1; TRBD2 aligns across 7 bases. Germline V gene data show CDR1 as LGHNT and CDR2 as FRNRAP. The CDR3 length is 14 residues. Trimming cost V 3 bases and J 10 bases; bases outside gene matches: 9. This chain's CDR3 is CASGLPSGAGEQFF. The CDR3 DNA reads TGTGCTAGTGGTTTACCCAGCGGGGCGGGGGAGCAGTTCTTC.

The CDR3 sequence: CASTSVAGNTIYF. In DNA, the CDR3 is TGTGCCAGCACGTCTGTCGCTGGAAACACCATATATTTT. This rearrangement joins TRBV27 to TRBJ1-3; D gene unclear. Germline loops: CDR1 MNHEY, CDR2 SMNVEV (reference sequence). The CDR3 has 13 amino acids. Trimming cost V 7 bases and J 2 bases, with 9 bases left between them.

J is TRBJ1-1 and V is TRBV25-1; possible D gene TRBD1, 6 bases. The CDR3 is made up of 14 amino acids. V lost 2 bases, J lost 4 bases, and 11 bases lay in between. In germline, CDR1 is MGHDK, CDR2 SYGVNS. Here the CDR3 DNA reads TGTGCCAGCAGTGAACCACAGGGAACCACTGAAGCTTTCTTT. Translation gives CASSEPQGTTEAFF. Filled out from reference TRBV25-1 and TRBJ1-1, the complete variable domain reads EADIYQTPRYLVIGTGKKITLECSQTMGHDKMYWYQQDPGMELHLIHYSYGVNSTEKGDLSSESTVSRIRTEHFPLTLESARPSHTSQYLCASSEPQGTTEAFFGQGTRLTVV.

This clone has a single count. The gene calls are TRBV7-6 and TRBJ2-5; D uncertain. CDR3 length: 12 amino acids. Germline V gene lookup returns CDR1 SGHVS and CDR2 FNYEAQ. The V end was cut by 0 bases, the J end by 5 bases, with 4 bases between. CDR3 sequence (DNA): TGTGCCAGCAGCTTAGCGTTGGAGACCCAGTACTTC. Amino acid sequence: CASSLALETQYF.

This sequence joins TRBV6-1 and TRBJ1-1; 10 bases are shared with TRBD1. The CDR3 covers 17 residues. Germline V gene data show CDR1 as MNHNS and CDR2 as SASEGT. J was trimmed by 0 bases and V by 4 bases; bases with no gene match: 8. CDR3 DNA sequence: TGTGCCAGCAGTGTCACTGGACAGGGGGGAATGAACACTGAAGCTTTCTTT. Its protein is CASSVTGQGGMNTEAFF.

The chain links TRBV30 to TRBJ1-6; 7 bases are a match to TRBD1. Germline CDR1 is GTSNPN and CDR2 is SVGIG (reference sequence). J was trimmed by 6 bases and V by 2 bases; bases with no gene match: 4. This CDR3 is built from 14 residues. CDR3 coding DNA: TGTGCCTGGAGTCGTGGGACAGTTAATTCACCCCTCCACTTT. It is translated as CAWSRGTVNSPLHF.

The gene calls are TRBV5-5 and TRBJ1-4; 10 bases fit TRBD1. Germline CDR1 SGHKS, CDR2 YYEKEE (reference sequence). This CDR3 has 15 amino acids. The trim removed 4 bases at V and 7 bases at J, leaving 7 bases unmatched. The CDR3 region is CASSQDRGQVEKLFF. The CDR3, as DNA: TGTGCCAGCAGCCAAGACAGGGGGCAGGTTGAAAAACTGTTTTTT.

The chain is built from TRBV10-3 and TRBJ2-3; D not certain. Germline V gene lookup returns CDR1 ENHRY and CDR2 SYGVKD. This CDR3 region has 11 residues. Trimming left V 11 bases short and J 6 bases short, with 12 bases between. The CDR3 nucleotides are TGTGCCTCCGCGACTCGTGATACGCAGTATTTT. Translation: CASATRDTQYF.

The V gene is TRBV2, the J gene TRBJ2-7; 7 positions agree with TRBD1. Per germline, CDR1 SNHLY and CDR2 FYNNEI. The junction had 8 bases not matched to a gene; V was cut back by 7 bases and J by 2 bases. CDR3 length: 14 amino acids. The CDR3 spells CASTMGQPPYEQYF. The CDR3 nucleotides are TGTGCCAGCACTATGGGACAGCCGCCCTACGAGCAGTACTTC. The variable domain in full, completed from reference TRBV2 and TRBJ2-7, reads EPEVTQTPSHQVTQMGQEVILRCVPISNHLYFYWYRQILGQKVEFLVSFYNNEISEKSEIFDDQFSVERPDGSNFTLKIRSTKLEDSAMYFCASTMGQPPYEQYFGPGTRLTVT.

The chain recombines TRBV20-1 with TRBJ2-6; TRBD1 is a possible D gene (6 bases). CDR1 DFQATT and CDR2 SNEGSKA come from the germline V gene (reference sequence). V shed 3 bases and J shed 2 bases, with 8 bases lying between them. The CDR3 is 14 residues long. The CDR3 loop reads CSASTGTGANVLTF. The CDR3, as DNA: TGCAGTGCTAGTACAGGGACTGGGGCCAACGTCCTGACTTTC.

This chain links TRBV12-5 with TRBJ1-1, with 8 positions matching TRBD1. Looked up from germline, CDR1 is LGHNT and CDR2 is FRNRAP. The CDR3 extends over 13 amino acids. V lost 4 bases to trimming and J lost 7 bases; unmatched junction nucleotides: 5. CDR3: CASGSGGRIEAFF. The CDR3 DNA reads TGTGCTAGTGGTTCAGGGGGCCGGATTGAAGCTTTCTTT.

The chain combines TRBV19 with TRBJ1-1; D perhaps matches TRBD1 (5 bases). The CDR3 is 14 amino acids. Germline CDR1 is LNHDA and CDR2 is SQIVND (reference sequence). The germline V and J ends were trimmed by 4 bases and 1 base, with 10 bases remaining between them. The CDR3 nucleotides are TGTGCCAGTAGTAGGGGACGGGAGAACACTGAAGCTTTCTTT. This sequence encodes CASSRGRENTEAFF.

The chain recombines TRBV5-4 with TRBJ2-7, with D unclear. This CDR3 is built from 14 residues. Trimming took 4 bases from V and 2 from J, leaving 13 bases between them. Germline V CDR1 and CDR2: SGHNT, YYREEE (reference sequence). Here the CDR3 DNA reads TGTGCCAGCAGCAGGGATTCGGGCCCCTACGAGCAGTACTTC. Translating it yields CASSRDSGPYEQYF.

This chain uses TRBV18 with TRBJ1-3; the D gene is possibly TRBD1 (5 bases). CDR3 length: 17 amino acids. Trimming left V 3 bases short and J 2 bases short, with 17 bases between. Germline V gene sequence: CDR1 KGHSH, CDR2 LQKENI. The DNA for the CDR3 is TGTGCCAGCTCACCCTTCCCGGGAGCGGGGGCTGGAAACACCATATATTTT. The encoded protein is CASSPFPGAGAGNTIYF.

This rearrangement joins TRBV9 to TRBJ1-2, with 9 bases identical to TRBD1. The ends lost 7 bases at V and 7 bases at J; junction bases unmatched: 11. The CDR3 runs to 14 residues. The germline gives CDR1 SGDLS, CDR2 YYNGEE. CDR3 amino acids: CASGSGGQGRGYTF. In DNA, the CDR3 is TGTGCCAGCGGCAGTGGGGGACAGGGACGTGGCTACACCTTC.

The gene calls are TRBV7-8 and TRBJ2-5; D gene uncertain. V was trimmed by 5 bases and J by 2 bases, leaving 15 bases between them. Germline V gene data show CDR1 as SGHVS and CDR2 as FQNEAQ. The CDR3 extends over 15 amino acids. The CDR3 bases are TGTGCCAGCAGCCTAAGGACCCAACCACAAGAGACCCAGTACTTC. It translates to CASSLRTQPQETQYF.

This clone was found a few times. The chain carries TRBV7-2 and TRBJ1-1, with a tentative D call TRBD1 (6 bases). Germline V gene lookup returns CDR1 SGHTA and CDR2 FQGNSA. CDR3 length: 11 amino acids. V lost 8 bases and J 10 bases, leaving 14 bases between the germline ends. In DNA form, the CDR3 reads TGTGCCAGCGGCCAGGGGAGGGGAGCTTTCTTT. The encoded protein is CASGQGRGAFF.

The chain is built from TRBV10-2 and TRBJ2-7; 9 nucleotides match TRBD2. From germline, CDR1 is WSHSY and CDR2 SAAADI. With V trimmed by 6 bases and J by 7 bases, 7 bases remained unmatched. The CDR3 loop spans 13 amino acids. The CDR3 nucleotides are TGCGCCAGCAGGGAAGCGGGAGGCTTAGAGCAGTACTTC. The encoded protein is CASREAGGLEQYF.

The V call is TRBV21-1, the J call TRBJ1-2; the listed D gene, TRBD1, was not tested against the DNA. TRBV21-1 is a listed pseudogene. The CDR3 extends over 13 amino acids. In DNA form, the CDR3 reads TGTGCCAGCAGGGGGCGCGGTCCGGACGGCTACACCTTC. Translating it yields CASRGRGPDGYTF.

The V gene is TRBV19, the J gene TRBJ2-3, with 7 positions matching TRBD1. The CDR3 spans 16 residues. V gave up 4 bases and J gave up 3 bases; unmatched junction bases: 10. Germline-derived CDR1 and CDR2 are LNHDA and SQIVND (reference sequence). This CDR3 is CASSRVGTEKTDTQYF. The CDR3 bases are TGTGCCAGTAGTAGAGTCGGGACAGAGAAGACAGATACGCAGTATTTT. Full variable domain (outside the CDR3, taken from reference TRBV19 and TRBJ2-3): DGGITQSPKYLFRKEGQNVTLSCEQNLNHDAMYWYRQDPGQGLRLIYYSQIVNDFQKGDIAEGYSVSREKKESFPLTVTSAQKNPTAFYLCASSRVGTEKTDTQYFGPGTRLTVL.

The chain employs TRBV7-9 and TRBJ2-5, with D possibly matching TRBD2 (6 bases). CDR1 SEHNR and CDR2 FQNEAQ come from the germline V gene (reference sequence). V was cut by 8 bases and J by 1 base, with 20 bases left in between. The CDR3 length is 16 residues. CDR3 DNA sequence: TGTGCCAGCGCGGGGCATTTTGAGGGACTCCAAGAGACCCAGTACTTC. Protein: CASAGHFEGLQETQYF.